Below, one T cell receptor (beta chain) is given with its context. Antigen: not known. Data came from immunoSEQ multiplex PCR; TCRdb stores just in-frame clones and leaves some out. The table has about 68,000 clones, around nine tenths seen once. This sample was taken from a study of chemoradiotherapy in HPV16-positive cancers. Study summary: A couple of HPV16-positive patients' cells yielded candidate HPV-specific clones and common motifs.

This CDR3 spans 14 amino acids. Trimming took 9 bases from V and 4 from J, leaving 18 bases between them. Germline loops: CDR1 SNHLY, CDR2 FYNNEI. Study-level results: HPV-responsive T-cell expansion during chemoradiotherapy was linked to improved recurrence-free survival in HPV16-positive patients.

Repeated repertoire sampling spanned the course of chemoradiotherapy. The chain couples TRBV2 to TRBJ1-1, with D tentatively TRBD1 (6 bases). The specimen comprised blood, sampled from a patient who underwent chemoradiotherapy. This clonotype was obtained from a human donor with HPV-associated anogenital cancer. CDR3 sequence (DNA): TGTGCCAGTAAAGGACAGTACATGAGCACTGAAGCTTTCTTT. Translated: CASKGQYMSTEAFF.